The 3 T cell receptor beta chains reported below all come from one sample, sequenced in a study of T-cell reconstitution after alpha-beta-depleted transplantation in children (dated by TCRdb to 2016 to 2017). Library method: PCR. Reads for this sample came from an Illumina HiSeq 2500. Molecular barcoding was employed in the preparation of TCR libraries, with unique molecular identifiers being used to normalize TCRbeta repertoire quantification. TCRdb cleaned the public reads at Q25 with fastp, built clones with MiXCR and kept in-frame beta chains. Rows are combined by CDR3 protein, so each entry shows the most common genes and DNA. A total of roughly 500,000 distinct CDR3 sequences appear in this sample, roughly a tenth of them only once. Roughly 2% of the sample comes from the top ten. The treatment or condition label of this sample denotes: allogeneic hematopoietic cell transplantation with graft depleted of TCRalphabeta T cells and CD19 B cells.

The starting material was PBMCs, obtained before TCRalphabeta/CD19-depleted stem cell transplant. The receptor set was obtained from a child between 2 and 9 years old with inherited bone marrow failure, due to receive a stem cell transplant.

In its sample, this clonotype was seen many times. The genes are TRBV5-1 and TRBJ2-1; D is undetermined. The CDR3 length is 16 residues. The V gene's germline CDR1 is SGHRS and CDR2 YFSETQ. Trimming took off 5 bases at V and 2 bases at J, with 17 bases between the two ends. The CDR3 is CASRAVGDITYNEQFF. The CDR3 nucleotides are TGCGCCAGCAGGGCTGTCGGTGACATAACCTACAATGAGCAGTTCTTC.

This chain uses TRBV10-2 with TRBJ2-1; 10 bases line up with TRBD2. V shed 0 bases and J 4 bases; nucleotides not matched to a gene: 3. Germline V CDR1 and CDR2: WSHSY, SAAADI. The length of the CDR3 is 16 residues. The CDR3 is CASSESRTSGYNEQFF. In nucleotides, the CDR3 is TGCGCCAGCAGTGAGTCCCGGACTAGCGGTTACAATGAGCAGTTCTTC.

This chain connects TRBV7-2 to TRBJ2-1; D ambiguous. This CDR3 is built from 14 residues. From germline, CDR1 is SGHTA and CDR2 FQGNSA. The V end lost 5 bases, the J end lost 5 bases, and 13 bases lay between the germline ends. DNA of the CDR3: TGTGCCAGCAGCGCCCCCTCGATGGACAATGAGCAGTTCTTC. Protein sequence: CASSAPSMDNEQFF. Drawing the rest from reference TRBV7-2 and TRBJ2-1, the complete variable domain is GAGVSQSPSNKVTEKGKDVELRCDPISGHTALYWYRQSLGQGLEFLIYFQGNSAPDKSGLPSDRFSAERTGGSVSTLTIQRTQQEDSAVYLCASSAPSMDNEQFFGPGTRLTVL.